This record concerns one T cell receptor beta chain sequence. Its specificity is unknown. Method: immunoSEQ multiplex PCR; TCRdb's copy keeps in-frame clones and lacks some. The repertoire holds some 500,000 clones, with 90% to 96% as singletons. This CDR3 has 14 amino acids. Trimming stripped 6 bases from V and 5 bases from J, with 16 bases between. Germline CDR1 and CDR2: MDHEN and SYDVKM. The sample originates from a study of shared clonotypes between healthy human individuals. Findings and caveats of the study: The sampled material consisted only of blood, and tissue repertoires are likely to differ. Four donors shared approximately 5% of their naive CD4 clonotypes. Generally, naive subsets (rather than memory subsets) showed larger estimated richness.

The V and J genes are TRBV28 and TRBJ2-5; a possible D gene is TRBD1 (5 bases). The sequencing input was naive CD4+ T cells sorted from blood. Subset given: CD45RA+ positively selected. The TCR sequence derives from a woman aged 25-40 years in good health. CDR3 nucleotides: TGTGCCAGCAGCACCTTCAGGGCGGCGGAGACCCAGTACTTC. Its protein product is CASSTFRAAETQYF.